One and the same sample provided the 27 T cell receptor beta chains below, sequenced in a study of response to subunit inactivated influenza vaccine. TCRdb re-derived calls from the RT-PCR reads in MiXCR, one entry per CDR3 protein. The data hold 450,000 to 600,000 distinct CDR3 sequences, with roughly 8.2% observed a single time. This material consisted of PBMCs from blood, taken around 2 years after vaccination. The receptors come from a man aged 45 to 75 who received an inactivated influenza vaccine.

This clonotype showed up many times. The chain is built from TRBV5-4 and TRBJ2-1, with 8 bases lining up with TRBD2. V was clipped by 3 bases and J by 6 bases; unmatched bases: 8. In germline, CDR1 is SGHNT, CDR2 YYREEE (reference sequence). This CDR3 contains 15 residues. DNA for the CDR3: TGTGCCAGCAGCTGGAGGCGGGGGGCCAGCAATGAGCAGTTCTTC. Its translation: CASSWRRGASNEQFF.

This clonotype occurred many times. The rearrangement joins TRBV7-2 to TRBJ2-3; no definite D call. This CDR3 has 15 amino acids. Germline CDR1 reads SGHTA; CDR2 reads FQGNSA. Trimming removed 0 bases from V and 5 bases from J, with 12 bases in between. The CDR3 DNA follows: TGTGCCAGCAGCTTAGCAGGGTTGGATGGAGATACGCAGTATTTT. As protein: CASSLAGLDGDTQYF. The full variable domain, its missing parts supplied by reference TRBV7-2 and TRBJ2-3, is GAGVSQSPSNKVTEKGKDVELRCDPISGHTALYWYRQSLGQGLEFLIYFQGNSAPDKSGLPSDRFSAERTGGSVSTLTIQRTQQEDSAVYLCASSLAGLDGDTQYFGPGTRLTVL.

This clonotype was found a few times. The chain links TRBV4-2 to TRBJ2-5; D perhaps matches TRBD1 (6 bases). Trimming took 3 bases from V and 5 from J, leaving 16 bases between them. The CDR3 is 15 residues long. Germline V gives CDR1 LGHNA, CDR2 YNFKEQ. The CDR3 region is CASSQESGRGETQYF. CDR3 bases: TGTGCCAGCAGCCAGGAAAGCGGCAGGGGTGAGACCCAGTACTTC.

The chain uses TRBV9 and TRBJ2-3, with a possible D match to TRBD1 (5 bases). This CDR3 contains 15 residues. V was pared by 5 bases and J by 6 bases, with 19 bases between. The germline V gene has CDR1 SGDLS and CDR2 YYNGEE. The CDR3 spells CASSAQQGAIDTQYF. The CDR3 region has the DNA TGTGCCAGCAGTGCTCAGCAGGGCGCAATCGATACGCAGTATTTT.

The CDR3 protein is CASSFVGIGQPQHF. The CDR3 DNA is TGTGCCAGCAGTTTCGTAGGTATTGGTCAGCCCCAGCATTTT. The chain uses TRBV28 and TRBJ1-5; D remains ambiguous. V was shortened by 3 bases and J by 6 bases, with 12 bases between the two germline ends. The germline CDR1 and CDR2 sequences are MDHEN and SYDVKM. This CDR3 is 14 amino acids long. The variable domain in full, with the rest retrieved from reference TRBV28 and TRBJ1-5, is DVKVTQSSRYLVKRTGEKVFLECVQDMDHENMFWYRQDPGLGLRLIYFSYDVKMKEKGDIPEGYSVSREKKERFSLILESASTNQTSMYLCASSFVGIGQPQHFGDGTRLSIL.

This clonotype turned up a few times. The chain joins TRBV7-2 to TRBJ2-7; 10 bases agree with TRBD2. This CDR3 has 16 residues. Germline values: CDR1 SGHTA, CDR2 FQGNSA. Trimming removed 2 bases from V and 0 bases from J; junction bases left unmatched: 4. DNA for the CDR3: TGTGCCAGCAGCTTATTGGGACTAGCGAGCTCCTACGAGCAGTACTTC. Translating gives CASSLLGLASSYEQYF.

The CDR3 reads CASSLLLNEQFF. The CDR3 coding sequence is TGTGCCAGCAGTTTACTGCTCAATGAGCAGTTCTTC. The V call is TRBV28, the J call TRBJ2-1; D is unresolved. The ends were cut back, 2 bases at V and 6 bases at J, with 5 bases in the middle. The CDR3 covers 12 residues. In germline, CDR1 is MDHEN, CDR2 SYDVKM. The complete variable domain, with remaining parts taken from reference TRBV28 and TRBJ2-1, reads DVKVTQSSRYLVKRTGEKVFLECVQDMDHENMFWYRQDPGLGLRLIYFSYDVKMKEKGDIPEGYSVSREKKERFSLILESASTNQTSMYLCASSLLLNEQFFGPGTRLTVL.

This clonotype turned up a few times. This chain uses TRBV5-6 with TRBJ2-5, with unresolved D. The CDR3 has 13 amino acids. V was shortened by 1 base and J by 4 bases, with 8 bases between the two germline ends. CDR1 is SGHDT and CDR2 is YYEEEE in the germline V gene. The CDR3 coding sequence is TGTGCCAGCAGCTTGCCCCAGAGAGAGACCCAGTACTTC. Translated: CASSLPQRETQYF.

The CDR3 DNA reads TGCGCCAGCAGCACGGGCTCAGATACGCAGTATTTT. Amino acids: CASSTGSDTQYF. The J gene is TRBJ2-3, the V gene TRBV5-1; D call uncertain. From germline, CDR1 is SGHRS and CDR2 YFSETQ. V was pared by 4 bases and J by 4 bases, with 7 bases between. CDR3 length: 12 amino acids.

This CDR3 is CASRLAGGISYEQYF. For the CDR3, the DNA is TGTGCCAGCAGGCTAGCGGGGGGGATCTCCTACGAGCAGTACTTC. The chain joins TRBV7-2 to TRBJ2-7; 12 bases agree with TRBD2. The germline V gene has CDR1 SGHTA and CDR2 FQGNSA. The CDR3 is 15 residues long. V lost 6 bases and J lost 0; bases outside the gene matches: 3.

This clonotype was seen ten or more times. This chain connects TRBV5-1 to TRBJ2-7, with TRBD2 matching over 11 bases. V lost 4 bases to trimming and J lost 2 bases; unmatched junction nucleotides: 2. This CDR3 is built from 14 residues. CDR1 and CDR2 (germline): SGHRS, YFSETQ. This chain's CDR3 is CASSGTSGPYEQYF. The CDR3 DNA reads TGCGCCAGCAGCGGGACTAGCGGCCCCTACGAGCAGTACTTC.

The V gene is TRBV7-9, the J gene TRBJ1-1, with 8 positions matching TRBD1. The CDR3 runs to 15 residues. CDR1 SEHNR and CDR2 FQNEAQ come from the germline V gene (reference sequence). V was pared by 6 bases and J by 0 bases, with 6 bases of the junction left unmatched. Here the CDR3 DNA reads TGTGCCAGCAGGCCCGGACAGGGAATGAACACTGAAGCTTTCTTT. Translated, it gives CASRPGQGMNTEAFF.

The V call is TRBV14, the J call TRBJ2-1; the D gene is possibly TRBD1 (5 bases). This CDR3 spans 16 amino acids. The germline V gene encodes CDR1 SGHDN and CDR2 FVKESK. The V end lost 1 base, the J end lost 0 bases, and 10 bases lay between the germline ends. The CDR3 DNA reads TGTGCCAGCAGCCAAGTTCACAGGAGCTCCTACAATGAGCAGTTCTTC. It yields the protein CASSQVHRSSYNEQFF. The full variable domain, rest sourced from reference TRBV14 and TRBJ2-1, is EAGVTQFPSHSVIEKGQTVTLRCDPISGHDNLYWYRRVMGKEIKFLLHFVKESKQDESGMPNNRFLAERTGGTYSTLKVQPAELEDSGVYFCASSQVHRSSYNEQFFGPGTRLTVL.

This clonotype appeared a few times. This rearrangement joins TRBV20-1 to TRBJ2-7; 9 nucleotides align to TRBD1. CDR3 length: 14 amino acids. The V segment lost 2 bases and the J segment 4 bases; nucleotides outside the gene matches: 6. Germline CDR1 reads DFQATT; CDR2 reads SNEGSKA (reference sequence). In DNA, the CDR3 is TGCAGTGCTAGAAATACAGGGGGCCAGTACGAGCAGTACTTC. It yields the protein CSARNTGGQYEQYF.

V gene TRBV9 combines with J gene TRBJ2-1, with D unclear. V was shortened by 0 bases and J by 2 bases, with 6 bases between the two germline ends. Germline assignment: CDR1 SGDLS and CDR2 YYNGEE. The CDR3 consists of 14 residues. This CDR3 is CASSVEGTYNEQFF. DNA for the CDR3: TGTGCCAGCAGCGTAGAAGGGACCTACAATGAGCAGTTCTTC. Variable domain in full (rest from reference TRBV9 and TRBJ2-1): DSGVTQTPKHLITATGQRVTLRCSPRSGDLSVYWYQQSLDQGLQFLIQYYNGEERAKGNILERFSAQQFPDLHSELNLSSLELGDSALYFCASSVEGTYNEQFFGPGTRLTVL.

The V and J genes are TRBV5-5 and TRBJ1-6; D unclear. This CDR3 has 13 amino acids. V shed 4 bases and J shed 7 bases, with 9 bases lying between them. From germline, CDR1 is SGHKS and CDR2 YYEKEE (reference sequence). CDR3: CASSTGPNSPLHF. The CDR3 bases are TGTGCCAGCAGCACTGGCCCAAATTCACCCCTCCACTTT.

The V gene is TRBV20-1, the J gene TRBJ2-1; D gene unclear. This CDR3 spans 14 amino acids. Trimming took off 1 base at V and 1 base at J, with 8 bases between the two ends. Germline assignment: CDR1 DFQATT and CDR2 SNEGSKA (reference sequence). CDR3 region: CSARVPESYNEQFF. In DNA, the CDR3 is TGCAGTGCTAGAGTGCCTGAGTCCTACAATGAGCAGTTCTTC.

This chain joins TRBV7-3 and TRBJ2-7, with 9 bases fitting TRBD2. Trimming took 5 bases from V and 2 from J; bases not matched to a gene: 10. CDR1 and CDR2 from the germline V gene are SGHTA and FQGTGA. The CDR3 is 16 residues long. The CDR3 bases are TGTGCCAGCAGCCTATACGGGACTAGCCAAACCTACGAGCAGTACTTC. Residues: CASSLYGTSQTYEQYF.

This clonotype was recorded at least ten times. This chain uses TRBV12-3 or TRBV12-4 with TRBJ2-7; 10 nucleotides align to TRBD1. The ends lost 3 bases at V and 4 bases at J; junction bases unmatched: 3. CDR3 length: 14 amino acids. The CDR3 coding sequence is TGTGCCAGCAGTTTTGACAGGGGGCCATACGAGCAGTACTTC. It yields the protein CASSFDRGPYEQYF.

The V call is TRBV6-2 or TRBV6-3, the J call TRBJ1-2; no reliable D call. CDR3 length equals 12 residues. V gave up 2 bases and J gave up 4 bases, with 5 bases separating them. Germline CDR1 and CDR2: MNHEY and SVGEGT. The CDR3 nucleotides are TGTGCCAGCAGTTACGGACCCTATGGCTACACCTTC. Translated: CASSYGPYGYTF.

The chain couples TRBV14 to TRBJ2-6; 8 bases are shared with TRBD2. V gave up 8 bases and J gave up 3 bases; unmatched junction bases: 6. Germline assignment: CDR1 SGHDN and CDR2 FVKESK. The CDR3 loop spans 15 amino acids. CDR3 bases: TGTGCCAGCGGTCGAGCGGGAGTTGGGGCCAACGTCCTGACTTTC. It codes for CASGRAGVGANVLTF.

This clonotype was detected ten times or more. The chain joins TRBV4-1 to TRBJ1-5; D is uncertain. The CDR3 runs to 13 residues. The V end lost 2 bases, the J end lost 9 bases, and 11 bases lay between the germline ends. CDR1 is MGHRA and CDR2 is YSYEKL in the germline V gene. DNA for the CDR3: TGCGCCAGCAGCCAACGGGCGGTTGGGCCCCAGCATTTT. Amino acid sequence: CASSQRAVGPQHF.

This clonotype has a handful of counts. V gene TRBV20-1 combines with J gene TRBJ1-2; D not resolved. V was shortened by 3 bases and J by 2 bases, with 7 bases between the two germline ends. Germline loops: CDR1 DFQATT, CDR2 SNEGSKA (reference sequence). This CDR3 contains 12 residues. CDR3 nucleotide sequence: TGCAGTGCTAGTATCCAAAACTATGGCTACACCTTC. This translates into CSASIQNYGYTF.

This clonotype was picked up many times. This chain joins TRBV20-1 and TRBJ2-1, with no clear D. Trimming stripped 3 bases from V and 6 bases from J, with 6 bases between. The germline V gene has CDR1 DFQATT and CDR2 SNEGSKA (reference sequence). The CDR3 loop spans 11 amino acids. In DNA, the CDR3 is TGCAGTGCTAGTCAGCCCAATGAGCAGTTCTTC. It encodes CSASQPNEQFF.

Ten or more counts support this clonotype. This chain links TRBV4-1 with TRBJ2-2, with 10 nucleotides matching TRBD1. The germline V gene has CDR1 MGHRA and CDR2 YSYEKL. The CDR3 has 17 amino acids. V was pared by 2 bases and J by 0 bases, with 3 bases of the junction left unmatched. CDR3 nucleotide sequence: TGCGCCAGCAGCCAAACTGGACAGGGGGCGAACACCGGGGAGCTGTTTTTT. Protein product: CASSQTGQGANTGELFF.

The rearrangement links TRBV7-2 to TRBJ2-3; D remains unclear. The CDR3 is made up of 10 amino acids. V lost 1 base to trimming and J lost 11 bases, with 4 bases between them. Germline CDR1 and CDR2: SGHTA and FQGNSA. The CDR3 reads CASSLEVQYF. Written as DNA, the CDR3 is TGTGCCAGCAGCTTAGAGGTGCAGTATTTT.

This clonotype has just a few counts. The chain is built from TRBV29-1 and TRBJ2-2, with D possibly being TRBD1 (5 bases). CDR1 SQVTM and CDR2 ANQGSEA come from the germline V gene. V lost 7 bases to trimming and J lost 1 base, with 13 bases between them. This CDR3 is 14 amino acids long. Here the CDR3 DNA reads TGCAGCGCGAGACAGAGAGGGAACACCGGGGAGCTGTTTTTT. Translated: CSARQRGNTGELFF.